The T cell receptor beta chain under discussion was sequenced for a study of shared clonotypes between healthy human individuals. Study-level points and caveats: Lower generation probabilities were found for non-shared clonotypes than for those shared by all four donors. Estimated richness was generally greater in naive than memory subsets.

Original handling: Owing to the provision of junction-only sequences devoid of quality scores by immunoSEQ, filtering differed. Generated by immunoSEQ multiplex PCR, the TCRdb table keeps only in-frame clones and is missing some. V, J and clone size are those of that table, while D and trimming were read from the DNA. Altogether 2 million to 2.5 million clones are present, approximately 93% being singletons, with the ten largest covering 0.39%. For this clone: The antigen remains unidentified.

This CDR3 has 16 residues. CDR1 KGHSH and CDR2 LQKENI come from the germline V gene. V gave up 2 bases and J gave up 7 bases, with 20 bases separating them. The receptor was derived from a man between 18 and 29 years old in good health. Some clones in this sample may be carry-over from other donors' samples. The specimen sequenced was naive CD4+ T cells from PBMCs. The subset is: CD45RA+ positively selected. V and J are TRBV18 and TRBJ1-2; possibly TRBD1 for D (5 bases). The CDR3 nucleotides read TGTGCCAGCTCACCAGGGGCCGCGGTTCCATTGGGTGGCTACACCTTC. This encodes CASSPGAAVPLGGYTF.